This T cell receptor beta chain is drawn from a study of blood T cell repertoires in COVID-19. Study information: Samples came from the United States, Italy and Spain, spanning acute and convalescent COVID-19. The cDNA or gDNA used as material had been derived from T cells, B-cell-depleted T cells, or PBMCs.

V lost 7 bases and J 3 bases, leaving 21 bases between the germline ends. Germline values: CDR1 LGHDT, CDR2 YNNKEL (reference sequence). The CDR3 consists of 16 residues. Study processing details: Reference gene primer amplification gave estimated nucleated cell counts. Clones were sequenced by immunoSEQ multiplex PCR, and TCRdb holds only the in-frame ones, with some missing. For V, J and clone size, that table is used; D and trimming come from the DNA. This sample has roughly 230,000 clones, with around 85% found just once. The chain is built from TRBV3-1 (or the pseudogene TRBV3-2) and TRBJ1-1; D is possibly TRBD1 (5 bases). The receptor was derived from an older woman with active or convalescent COVID-19. The sequencing input was peripheral blood. The CDR3 loop reads CASTPGGGTGHTEAFF. The CDR3 DNA reads as TGTGCCAGCACCCCAGGTGGGGGGACCGGACACACTGAAGCTTTCTTT.